The 28 T cell receptor beta chains below come from one sample, sequenced in a study of cytomegalovirus exposure and HLA in healthy donors. PCR amplification relied on 60 Vbeta primers (plus 13 Jbeta primers). Sequenced by immunoSEQ multiplex PCR; TCRdb stores in-frame clones only, minus some. The sample contains about 140,000 clones, over 60% of which appear only once. The sequencing sample was made of PBMCs. The source of these receptors is a man aged 35 to 55 in good health and CMV-seronegative.

The V call is TRBV9, the J call TRBJ2-6; no firm D call. The CDR3 is 17 residues long. CDR1 SGDLS and CDR2 YYNGEE come from the germline V gene. V was cut by 0 bases and J by 2 bases, with 12 bases left in between. The CDR3 DNA sequence: TGTGCCAGCAGCGTAGGGTGGAGAGAGACTGGGGCCAACGTCCTGACTTTC. Translated: CASSVGWRETGANVLTF.

The V and J genes are TRBV7-2 and TRBJ2-3; 11 nucleotides agree with TRBD2. The trim removed 1 base at V and 5 bases at J, leaving 8 bases unmatched. The CDR3 contains 17 residues. Germline loops: CDR1 SGHTA, CDR2 FQGNSA. As DNA, the CDR3 is TGTGCCAGCAGCTTAGTTCTAGCGGGAGGATCTATAGATACGCAGTATTTT. Encoded protein: CASSLVLAGGSIDTQYF.

The chain links TRBV11-2 to TRBJ2-1, with a tentative D call TRBD2 (5 bases). Deletions cut 8 bases from V and 0 bases from J, with 14 bases between. Germline assignment: CDR1 SGHAT and CDR2 FQNNGV. The CDR3 loop spans 15 amino acids. The CDR3 sequence: CASELYRGSYNEQFF. The CDR3 DNA is TGTGCCAGCGAGCTTTATCGGGGCTCCTACAATGAGCAGTTCTTC.

Only one count was recorded for this clone. Other DNA variants within this sample encode the same CDR3. This chain joins TRBV9 and TRBJ2-1, with 9 bases aligning to TRBD2. The V segment lost 1 base and the J segment 1 base; nucleotides outside the gene matches: 0. CDR1 is SGDLS, CDR2 YYNGEE, per germline. The CDR3 has 15 residues. CDR3 sequence reads: CASSVLAGSYNEQFF. The CDR3 DNA reads as TGTGCCAGCAGCGTACTAGCGGGGTCCTACAATGAGCAGTTCTTC.

Here the CDR3 reads CSGTGGGGSYEQYF. The CDR3 nucleotides read TGCAGCGGCACTGGGGGGGGAGGCTCCTACGAGCAGTACTTC. The rearrangement joins TRBV29-1 to TRBJ2-7; 7 bases map to TRBD2. The ends lost 7 bases at V and 0 bases at J; junction bases unmatched: 9. This CDR3 has 14 residues. Germline-derived CDR1 and CDR2 are SQVTM and ANQGSEA.

This chain joins TRBV9 and TRBJ1-1, with 10 bases that match TRBD1. The V and J ends lost 3 bases and 3 bases, in that order; junction bases with no gene match: 8. CDR3 length: 16 amino acids. Germline CDR1 is SGDLS and CDR2 is YYNGEE. The CDR3 DNA reads as TGTGCCAGCAGCGATACCCGGGACAGGGGTCACACTGAAGCTTTCTTT. Protein sequence: CASSDTRDRGHTEAFF.

V usage is TRBV5-1 and J usage is TRBJ1-2; TRBD1 aligns across 7 bases. The germline gives CDR1 SGHRS, CDR2 YFSETQ. The length of the CDR3 is 16 residues. Trimming cost V 3 bases and J 3 bases; bases outside gene matches: 11. CDR3 bases: TGCGCCAGCAGCTCCCAGGGGGACCCCGGTGACTATGGCTACACCTTC. It is translated as CASSSQGDPGDYGYTF.

The chain combines TRBV9 with TRBJ2-3, with D maybe TRBD1 (5 bases). Germline CDR1 is SGDLS and CDR2 is YYNGEE. The V end was cut by 0 bases, the J end by 2 bases, with 10 bases between. The CDR3 length is 15 residues. The CDR3 reads CASSVDIGATDTQYF. CDR3 nucleotide sequence: TGTGCCAGCAGCGTAGATATAGGGGCCACAGATACGCAGTATTTT.

The rearrangement uses TRBV19 and TRBJ2-3; 13 bases are shared with TRBD2. The germline CDR1 and CDR2 sequences are LNHDA and SQIVND (reference sequence). Losses at the gene ends were 5 bases for V and 5 bases for J; bases not matched to a gene: 4. There are 15 residues in the CDR3. The CDR3 reads CASSGLAGVVDTQYF. CDR3 DNA sequence: TGTGCCAGTAGTGGACTAGCGGGAGTCGTAGATACGCAGTATTTT.

The chain has TRBV21-1 and TRBJ2-5; the table calls TRBD1, which could not be checked here. TRBV21-1 is described as a pseudogene. The CDR3 extends over 13 amino acids. The CDR3 region is CASRGTGTETQYF. The CDR3 nucleotides are TGTGCCAGCAGGGGGACAGGGACCGAGACCCAGTACTTC.

The J gene is TRBJ2-7, the V gene TRBV5-5; TRBD2 matches at 13 bases. CDR3 size: 15 residues. Germline V CDR1 and CDR2: SGHKS, YYEKEE (reference sequence). V gave up 3 bases and J gave up 7 bases; unmatched junction bases: 7. The CDR3 here is CASSSGLAGVYEQYF. The CDR3, as DNA: TGTGCCAGCAGCTCCGGACTAGCGGGAGTATATGAGCAGTACTTC.

The V call is TRBV5-1, the J call TRBJ1-1; 9 bases agree with TRBD1. The J segment lost 3 bases and the V segment lost 5 bases, leaving 5 bases of the junction unmatched. The CDR3 is made up of 14 amino acids. CDR1 is SGHRS, CDR2 YFSETQ, per germline. CDR3 sequence reads: CASRRDREDTEAFF. The CDR3 DNA sequence: TGCGCCAGCAGACGGGACAGGGAGGACACTGAAGCTTTCTTT.

This chain uses TRBV7-2 with TRBJ2-7, with 10 bases lining up with TRBD1. CDR1 and CDR2 from the germline V gene are SGHTA and FQGNSA. The CDR3 totals 16 residues. Unmatched junction bases numbered 12, after V lost 1 base and J lost 9 bases. This CDR3 reads CASSLGPGTGASGQYF. The CDR3 DNA sequence: TGTGCCAGCAGCTTAGGCCCCGGGACAGGGGCCTCTGGGCAGTACTTC.

To note about this clone: The sample contains more than one DNA sequence encoding this CDR3. The DNA of the CDR3 is TGTGCCAGCAGTTCTACCTACGAGCAGTACTTC. As protein: CASSSTYEQYF. This rearrangement joins TRBV6-5 to TRBJ2-7; D is undetermined. The CDR3 runs to 11 residues. V lost 4 bases and J lost 2, with 3 bases in between. The germline CDR1 and CDR2 sequences are MNHEY and SVGAGI.

The chain employs TRBV5-4 and TRBJ2-1; 7 bases are a match to TRBD1. V gave up 2 bases and J gave up 7 bases; unmatched junction bases: 12. Germline values: CDR1 SGHNT, CDR2 YYREEE (reference sequence). The CDR3 extends over 16 amino acids. The CDR3 coding sequence is TGTGCCAGCAGCTTTGGTCCGGGACAGCGAGCGAATGAGCAGTTCTTC. Translation gives CASSFGPGQRANEQFF.

This rearrangement joins TRBV23-1 to TRBJ2-7; 11 positions match TRBD1. TRBV23-1 carries the ORF label, with uncertain function. Germline trimming cut 0 bases from V and 3 bases from J; bases unmatched to any gene: 10. The CDR3 consists of 18 residues. Here the CDR3 DNA reads TGCGCCAGCAGTCAATCAGGGGGACAGGGGGATATTTTCTACGAGCAGTACTTC. It translates to CASSQSGGQGDIFYEQYF.

On this clone itself: A read error is the likely source, as a far larger clone sits one nucleotide away. The chain employs TRBV4-2 and TRBJ2-7; the D gene is possibly TRBD1 (5 bases). Germline CDR1 is LGHNA and CDR2 is YNFKEQ. CDR3 length: 13 amino acids. V dropped 3 bases and J dropped 5 bases, with 11 bases sitting between them. CDR3 coding DNA: TGTGCCAGCAGCCAGGCTAAGGGGAACGAGCAGTACTTC. The encoded protein is CASSQAKGNEQYF.

The chain combines TRBV4-1 with TRBJ2-3, with 9 bases matching TRBD2. Germline-derived CDR1 and CDR2 are MGHRA and YSYEKL. Trimming took 1 base from V and 2 from J; bases not matched to a gene: 7. The CDR3 is made up of 17 amino acids. The CDR3: CASSQVFLAGYTDTQYF. The CDR3 DNA sequence: TGCGCCAGCAGCCAAGTCTTCCTAGCGGGGTACACAGATACGCAGTATTTT.

This clone was observed a few times. The chain uses TRBV4-3 and TRBJ2-5; TRBD2 agrees at 10 bases. Germline loops: CDR1 LGHNA, CDR2 YSLEER. Losses at the gene ends were 1 base for V and 5 bases for J; bases not matched to a gene: 13. The CDR3 is 18 amino acids. The CDR3 DNA is TGCGCCAGCAGCCAAGTTGCCCCAGCGGGAGGGGGGGCGGAGACCCAGTACTTC. Residues: CASSQVAPAGGGAETQYF.

The chain uses TRBV4-1 and TRBJ1-5; D not certain. Germline loops: CDR1 MGHRA, CDR2 YSYEKL. Trimming stripped 2 bases from V and 2 bases from J, with 10 bases between. The CDR3 consists of 15 residues. The CDR3 spells CASSQRFVGNQPQHF. CDR3 in DNA: TGCGCCAGCAGCCAACGGTTTGTGGGCAATCAGCCCCAGCATTTT.

The rearrangement links TRBV10-1 to TRBJ2-7; D might be TRBD2 (5 bases). The CDR3 is made up of 14 amino acids. The germline V gene has CDR1 WNHNN and CDR2 SYGVQD (reference sequence). The V end was cut by 4 bases, the J end by 2 bases, with 12 bases between. DNA of the CDR3: TGCGCCAGCAGTGTCGGGATCACCCCCTACGAGCAGTACTTC. Translated, it gives CASSVGITPYEQYF.

This clone was seen a handful of times. This chain connects TRBV5-1 to TRBJ1-2; 7 bases fit TRBD1. CDR1 is SGHRS, CDR2 YFSETQ, per germline. This CDR3 is built from 14 residues. V shed 3 bases, J shed 4 bases, and the junction held 6 bases outside the gene matches. CDR3 in DNA: TGCGCCAGCAGCTCCACAGGGGCGGGCTATGGCTACACCTTC. This encodes CASSSTGAGYGYTF.

The chain employs TRBV6-6 and TRBJ2-2; 8 nucleotides agree with TRBD1. The CDR3 is 15 amino acids. J was trimmed by 1 base and V by 6 bases; bases with no gene match: 4. The germline gives CDR1 MNHNY, CDR2 SVGAGI (reference sequence). CDR3 DNA sequence: TGTGCCAGCAGAACCGGGACAGGGAACACCGGGGAGCTGTTTTTT. Its protein product is CASRTGTGNTGELFF.

This sequence joins TRBV6-5 and TRBJ1-2; possibly TRBD1 for D (5 bases). Trimming removed 7 bases from V and 8 bases from J, with 17 bases in between. The CDR3 runs to 13 residues. The germline V gene has CDR1 MNHEY and CDR2 SVGAGI. The CDR3 DNA sequence: TGTGCCAGCACGCCTGGATCTCAGGGCGGCTACACCTTC. Encoded protein: CASTPGSQGGYTF.

V and J are TRBV5-1 and TRBJ2-3, with 7 bases fitting TRBD1. V lost 2 bases and J lost 5; bases outside the gene matches: 5. The germline CDR1 and CDR2 sequences are SGHRS and YFSETQ. The CDR3 has 14 amino acids. CDR3 sequence reads: CASSLQGLGDTQYF. The DNA for the CDR3 is TGCGCCAGCAGCTTACAGGGGCTGGGAGATACGCAGTATTTT.

The gene calls are TRBV9 and TRBJ2-7; 7 nucleotides align to TRBD2. With 0 bases clipped from V and 4 bases from J, the junction kept 4 bases outside the gene matches. CDR3 size: 14 residues. Germline V gene data show CDR1 as SGDLS and CDR2 as YYNGEE. The CDR3 is CASSVAGGEYEQYF. CDR3 coding DNA: TGTGCCAGCAGCGTAGCGGGGGGAGAGTACGAGCAGTACTTC.

This chain joins TRBV5-1 and TRBJ1-4, with 9 bases matching TRBD1. The CDR3 is 16 residues long. The germline V gene has CDR1 SGHRS and CDR2 YFSETQ. Unmatched junction bases numbered 6, after V lost 4 bases and J lost 2 bases. The CDR3 nucleotides are TGCGCCAGCAGCCCGGACAGGGGCGGGACTAATGAAAAACTGTTTTTT. It is translated as CASSPDRGGTNEKLFF.

This clone was recorded once. V usage is TRBV7-3 and J usage is TRBJ2-3, with 10 bases that match TRBD1. Trimming took 4 bases from V and 5 from J; bases not matched to a gene: 9. Germline assignment: CDR1 SGHTA and CDR2 FQGTGA. The length of the CDR3 is 16 residues. The CDR3, as DNA: TGTGCCAGCAGCTCCACAACGACAGGGGGCGAAGATACGCAGTATTTT. This encodes CASSSTTTGGEDTQYF.